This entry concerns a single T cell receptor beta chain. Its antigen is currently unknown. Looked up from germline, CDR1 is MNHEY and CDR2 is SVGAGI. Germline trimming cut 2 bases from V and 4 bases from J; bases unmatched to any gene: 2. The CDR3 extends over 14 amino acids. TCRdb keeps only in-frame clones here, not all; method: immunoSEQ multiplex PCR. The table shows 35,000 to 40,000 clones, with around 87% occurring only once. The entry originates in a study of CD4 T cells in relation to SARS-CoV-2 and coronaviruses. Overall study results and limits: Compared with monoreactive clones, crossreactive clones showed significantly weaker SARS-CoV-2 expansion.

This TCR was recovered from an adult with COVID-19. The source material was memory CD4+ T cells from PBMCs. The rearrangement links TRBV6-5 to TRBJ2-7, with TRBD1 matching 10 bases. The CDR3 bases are TGTGCCAGCAGTTACCGGGACAGGGGTTACGAGCAGTACTTC. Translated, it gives CASSYRDRGYEQYF.